A single T cell receptor (beta chain) is shown here with its context. There is no known antigen for this receptor. No clone much larger than this one lies a single base away; base qualities are absent. V loses 1 base, J loses 5 bases, and the germline ends lie 18 bases apart. Sequences MDHEN (CDR1) and SYDVKM (CDR2) are obtained from the germline V gene. Taken from cysteine to phenylalanine, the CDR3 has 16 residues. The only DNA kept is the CDR3, 48 bases in frame from the first base. The Qiagen DNeasy kit was used to extract genomic DNA both from unsorted PBMCs and from the negatively selected CD4+ and CD8+ fractions. TCR beta CDR3 regions were amplified by immunoSEQ multiplex PCR using primers annealing to V and J segments. A synthetic immune receptor repertoire was used to minimize amplification bias, and remaining bias was computationally removed after sequencing. In the original analysis: Custom Python scripts were used to quantify repertoire diversity as the Shannon entropy index. Unsorted, CD4+ and CD8+ repertoires were analyzed separately, except in combined analyses where CD4+ and CD8+ sequences were merged in silico. A clone counted as expanded when the clone's frequency after treatment rose at least 2-fold relative to C1D1, and clones undetected at baseline were given a pseudocount of 0.5. Clones with 0 or 1 copy at C1D1 were classified as singleton clones, and clones with 2 or more copies were classified as non-singleton clones. Clones expanded in unsorted samples were labelled as CD4+, CD8+ or unknown by matching protein sequences in sorted samples from the same patient. Diversity changes from C1D1 to C4D1 were tested in paired samples using Wilcoxon tests. TCRdb took this table from immuneACCESS and kept in-frame rearrangements with V and J called. Such tables lack part of the clones; where checked against another copy, unresolved V genes explain under half of the gap, and the rest is unexplained. The V and J calls and clone size come from that table; D and trimming were worked out from the DNA. The sample profile shows some 45,000 clones; roughly 90% of them were found once. Over 8% of the sample belongs to the ten largest clones.

This entry is derived from a study of PD-1 blockade in classical Hodgkin lymphoma (dated by TCRdb to the early 2020s). Turning to the overall study: Nivolumab dosing was 3 mg/kg intravenously every 2 weeks, continuing until either disease progression or unacceptable toxicity. To define a peripheral blood immune signature of response to PD-1 blockade in classical Hodgkin lymphoma, the study combined TCR beta sequencing with CyTOF.

Sample time point, as interpreted from the label and publication: cycle 1 day 1 (C1D1), immediately before nivolumab initiation. All trial patients had relapsed after autologous stem cell transplantation, with cohorts A, B and C differing in prior brentuximab vedotin exposure. The trial cohort comprised about 60 patients with relapsed/refractory classical Hodgkin lymphoma whose best overall responses were complete response, partial response or progressive disease. Trial patients were treated with single-agent nivolumab in the multi-cohort phase II CheckMate 205 trial. An independent review committee assessed best overall response by applying the 2007 International Working Group response criteria. Trial PBMCs were collected just before the start of nivolumab (C1D1) and during therapy at cycle 2 day 1 and cycle 4 day 1. After peripheral blood was drawn into 8 mL Vacutainer Cell Preparation Tubes, PBMCs were isolated by centrifugation and then cryopreserved.

Overall study results and their limits: Newly diagnosed patients were reported to have lower baseline TCR diversity than healthy donors, and relapsed/refractory patients were reported to have lower baseline TCR diversity still. Diversity was lower in patients who began nivolumab less than 1 year after ASCT, so these patients were left out of later analyses to avoid confounding by immune reconstitution. The study was restricted to a single clinical trial cohort, and the causes of repertoire differences, possibly disease activity or prior therapy, were left undefined. Baseline diversity similar to that of newly diagnosed patients was observed in trial patients achieving complete response, whereas significantly lower diversity was observed in partial responders and progressors. CD4+ but not CD8+ TCR diversity rose significantly by C4D1 (p=0.0027 vs p=0.16), most apparent in complete responders (p=0.02).

This chain joins TRBV28 to TRBJ2-7; TRBD1 is perhaps the D gene, given 6 matching bases. This TCR was recovered from a human donor with classical Hodgkin lymphoma. The sample here was peripheral blood mononuclear cells (PBMCs), taken at baseline. This receptor has the CDR3 CASSLYGPGDGDEQYF. The nucleotide sequence is TGTGCCAGCAGTTTATATGGGCCAGGGGACGGGGACGAGCAGTACTTC.